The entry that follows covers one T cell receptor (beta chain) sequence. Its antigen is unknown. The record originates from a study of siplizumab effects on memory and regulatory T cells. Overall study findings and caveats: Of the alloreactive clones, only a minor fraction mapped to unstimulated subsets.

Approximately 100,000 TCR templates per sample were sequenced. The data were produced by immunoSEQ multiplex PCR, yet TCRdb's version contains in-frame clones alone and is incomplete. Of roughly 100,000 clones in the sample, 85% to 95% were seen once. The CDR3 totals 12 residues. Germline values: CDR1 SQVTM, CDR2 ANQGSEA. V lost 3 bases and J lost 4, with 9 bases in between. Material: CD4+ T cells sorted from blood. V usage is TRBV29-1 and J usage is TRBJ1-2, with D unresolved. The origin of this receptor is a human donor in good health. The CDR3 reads CSVDAGVYGYTF. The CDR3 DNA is TGCAGCGTTGATGCAGGAGTCTATGGCTACACCTTC. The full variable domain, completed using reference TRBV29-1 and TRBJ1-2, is SAVISQKPSRDICQRGTSLTIQCQVDSQVTMMFWYRQQPGQSLTLIATANQGSEATYESGFVIDKFPISRPNLTFSTLTVSNMSPEDSSIYLCSVDAGVYGYTFGSGTRLTVV.